The following is a TCR beta chain sequence with its context. In the source study's methods: From reference gene primer amplification, estimates of nucleated cell counts were derived. The repertoire was sequenced with immunoSEQ multiplex PCR; TCRdb's copy has only in-frame clones and lacks some. V and J calls and clone size come straight from that table; D and trimming were deduced from the DNA. The data hold approximately 150,000 clones, with 85% to 90% observed a single time. This record belongs to a study of blood T cell repertoires in COVID-19. Study-level background: Material from acute and convalescent COVID-19 was sourced from the United States, Italy and Spain. The cDNA or gDNA used as material had been derived from T cells, B-cell-depleted T cells, or PBMCs.

The CDR3 has 16 amino acids. Germline CDR1 is SGHTA and CDR2 is FQGNSA. With V trimmed by 5 bases and J by 3 bases, 7 bases remained unmatched. The source is a man aged 50 or older with active or convalescent COVID-19. This sequence joins TRBV7-2 and TRBJ1-6, with 7 bases identical to TRBD1. The material sequenced was peripheral blood. In nucleotides, the CDR3 is TGTGCCAGCAGCACGCAGACAGGGTTCTATAATTCACCCCTCCACTTT. Protein: CASSTQTGFYNSPLHF. Full variable domain (outside the CDR3, taken from reference TRBV7-2 and TRBJ1-6): GAGVSQSPSNKVTEKGKDVELRCDPISGHTALYWYRQSLGQGLEFLIYFQGNSAPDKSGLPSDRFSAERTGGSVSTLTIQRTQQEDSAVYLCASSTQTGFYNSPLHFGNGTRLTVT.